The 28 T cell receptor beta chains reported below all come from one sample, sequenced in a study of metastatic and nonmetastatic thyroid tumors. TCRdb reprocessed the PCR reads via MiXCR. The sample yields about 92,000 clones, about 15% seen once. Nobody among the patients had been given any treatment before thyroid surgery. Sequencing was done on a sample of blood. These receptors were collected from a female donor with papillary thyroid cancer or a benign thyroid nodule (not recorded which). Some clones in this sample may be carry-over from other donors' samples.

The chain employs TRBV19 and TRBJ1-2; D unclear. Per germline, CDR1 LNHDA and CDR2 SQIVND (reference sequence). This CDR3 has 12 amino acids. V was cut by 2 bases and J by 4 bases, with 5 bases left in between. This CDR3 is CASSISSYGYTF. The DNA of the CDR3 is TGTGCCAGTAGTATAAGCTCCTATGGCTACACCTTC.

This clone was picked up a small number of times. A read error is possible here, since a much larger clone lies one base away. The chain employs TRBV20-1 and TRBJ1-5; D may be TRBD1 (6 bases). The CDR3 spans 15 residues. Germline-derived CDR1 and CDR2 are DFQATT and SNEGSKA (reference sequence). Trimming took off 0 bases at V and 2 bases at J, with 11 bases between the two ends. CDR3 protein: CSARDLDRCNQPQHF. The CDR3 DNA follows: TGCAGTGCTAGAGATCTTGACAGGTGCAATCAGCCCCAGCATTTT.

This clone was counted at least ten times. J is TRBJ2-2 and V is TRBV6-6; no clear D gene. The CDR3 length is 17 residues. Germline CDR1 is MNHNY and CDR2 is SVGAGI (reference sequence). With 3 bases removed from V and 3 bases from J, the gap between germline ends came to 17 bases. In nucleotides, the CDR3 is TGTGCCAGCAGTTATGCCCGAGACTCCCTCTACACCGGGGAGCTGTTTTTT. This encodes CASSYARDSLYTGELFF.

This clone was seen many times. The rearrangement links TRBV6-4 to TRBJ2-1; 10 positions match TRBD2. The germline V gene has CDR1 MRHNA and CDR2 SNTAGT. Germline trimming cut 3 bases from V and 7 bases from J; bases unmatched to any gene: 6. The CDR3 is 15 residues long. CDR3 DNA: TGTGCCAGCAGTGAGAGCGGGGGGGCAGGGAATGAGCAGTTCTTC. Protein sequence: CASSESGGAGNEQFF.

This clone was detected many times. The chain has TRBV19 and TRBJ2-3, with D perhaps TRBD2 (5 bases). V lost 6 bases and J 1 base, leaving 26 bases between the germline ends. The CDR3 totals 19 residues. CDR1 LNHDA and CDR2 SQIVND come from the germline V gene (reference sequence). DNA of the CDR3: TGTGCCAGTAGCAAATTTCCTCCGCTCGGGGAGCGAGGCACAGATACGCAGTATTTT. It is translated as CASSKFPPLGERGTDTQYF.

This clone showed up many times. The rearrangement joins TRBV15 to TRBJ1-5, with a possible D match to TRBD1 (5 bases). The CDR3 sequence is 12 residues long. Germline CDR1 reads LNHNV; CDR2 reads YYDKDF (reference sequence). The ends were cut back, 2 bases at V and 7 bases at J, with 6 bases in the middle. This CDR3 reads CATSRQGQPQHF. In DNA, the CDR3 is TGTGCCACCAGCAGACAGGGACAGCCCCAGCATTTT.

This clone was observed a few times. CDR3 DNA sequence: TGTGCCAGCAGTTCCAGGTTCCGGGATGGCTACACCTTC. Its protein product is CASSSRFRDGYTF. V is TRBV27 and J is TRBJ1-2; D not certain. The CDR3 consists of 13 residues. V was clipped by 4 bases and J by 6 bases, with 12 bases between them. CDR1 MNHEY and CDR2 SMNVEV come from the germline V gene (reference sequence).

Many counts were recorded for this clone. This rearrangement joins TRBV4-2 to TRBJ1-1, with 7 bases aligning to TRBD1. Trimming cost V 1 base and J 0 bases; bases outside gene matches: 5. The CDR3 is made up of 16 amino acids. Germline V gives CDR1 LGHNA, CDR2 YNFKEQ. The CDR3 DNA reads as TGTGCCAGCAGCCAAGGGGCAGGGGGGATGAACACTGAAGCTTTCTTT. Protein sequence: CASSQGAGGMNTEAFF.

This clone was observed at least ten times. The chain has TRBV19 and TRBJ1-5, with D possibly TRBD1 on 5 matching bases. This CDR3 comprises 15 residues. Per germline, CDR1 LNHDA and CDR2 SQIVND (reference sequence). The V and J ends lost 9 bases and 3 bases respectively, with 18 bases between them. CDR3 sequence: CASDGRGQANQPQHF. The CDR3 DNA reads TGTGCCAGCGACGGGAGGGGCCAGGCCAATCAGCCCCAGCATTTT.

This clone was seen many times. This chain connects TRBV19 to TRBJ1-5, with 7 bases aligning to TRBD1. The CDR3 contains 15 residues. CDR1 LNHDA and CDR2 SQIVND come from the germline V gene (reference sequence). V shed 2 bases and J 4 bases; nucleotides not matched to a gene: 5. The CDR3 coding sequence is TGTGCCAGTAGTATATCAGGACAGGAGAATCAGCCCCAGCATTTT. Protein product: CASSISGQENQPQHF.

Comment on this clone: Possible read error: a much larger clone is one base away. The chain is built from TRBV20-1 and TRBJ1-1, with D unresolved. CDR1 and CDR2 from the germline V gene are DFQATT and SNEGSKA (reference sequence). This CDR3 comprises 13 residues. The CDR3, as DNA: TGCAGTGCTCAAAACCGGGCGAACATTGAAGCTTTCTTT. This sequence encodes CSAQNRANIEAFF.

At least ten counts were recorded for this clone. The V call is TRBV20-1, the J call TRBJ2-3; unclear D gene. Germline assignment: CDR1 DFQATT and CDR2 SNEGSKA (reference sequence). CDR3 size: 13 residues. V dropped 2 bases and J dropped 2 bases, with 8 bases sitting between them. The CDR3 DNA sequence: TGCAGTGCTAGAACCTCACACACAGATACGCAGTATTTT. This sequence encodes CSARTSHTDTQYF.

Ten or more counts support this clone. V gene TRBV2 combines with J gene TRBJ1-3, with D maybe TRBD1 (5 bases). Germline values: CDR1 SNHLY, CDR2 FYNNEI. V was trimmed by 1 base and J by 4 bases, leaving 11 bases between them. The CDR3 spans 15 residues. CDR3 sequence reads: CASSEVGRRGNTIYF. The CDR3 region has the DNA TGTGCCAGCAGTGAAGTGGGACGGCGAGGAAACACCATATATTTT.

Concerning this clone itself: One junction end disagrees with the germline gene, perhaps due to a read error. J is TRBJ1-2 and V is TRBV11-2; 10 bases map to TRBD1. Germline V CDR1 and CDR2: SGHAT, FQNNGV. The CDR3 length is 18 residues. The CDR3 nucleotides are TGTGTCAGCAGCTTAGTTGGGTTCAAGACAGGGGGCGACTATGGCTACACCTTC. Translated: CVSSLVGFKTGGDYGYTF.

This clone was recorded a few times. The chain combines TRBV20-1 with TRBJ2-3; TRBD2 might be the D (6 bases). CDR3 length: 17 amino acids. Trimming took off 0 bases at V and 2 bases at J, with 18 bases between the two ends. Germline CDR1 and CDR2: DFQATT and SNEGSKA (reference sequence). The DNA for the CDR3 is TGCAGTGCTAGAGACGCGCGGGGTCCACAAATCACAGATACGCAGTATTTT. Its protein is CSARDARGPQITDTQYF.

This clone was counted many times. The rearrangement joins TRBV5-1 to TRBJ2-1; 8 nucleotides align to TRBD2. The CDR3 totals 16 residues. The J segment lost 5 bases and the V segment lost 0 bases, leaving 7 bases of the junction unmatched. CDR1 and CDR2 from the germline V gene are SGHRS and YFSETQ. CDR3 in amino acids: CASSLAGGRGDNEQFF. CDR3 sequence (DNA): TGCGCCAGCAGCTTGGCGGGGGGGAGGGGAGACAATGAGCAGTTCTTC.

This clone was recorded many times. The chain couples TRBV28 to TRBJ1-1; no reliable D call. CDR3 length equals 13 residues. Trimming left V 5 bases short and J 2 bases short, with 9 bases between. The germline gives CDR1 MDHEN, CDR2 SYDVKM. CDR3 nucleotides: TGTGCCAGCAGTCTAGTTTCAAACACTGAAGCTTTCTTT. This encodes CASSLVSNTEAFF.

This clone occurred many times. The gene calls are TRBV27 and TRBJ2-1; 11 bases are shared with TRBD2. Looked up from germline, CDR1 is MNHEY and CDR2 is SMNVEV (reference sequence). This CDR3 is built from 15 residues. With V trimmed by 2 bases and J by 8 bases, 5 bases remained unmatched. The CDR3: CASSLSLAGGDEQFF. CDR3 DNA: TGTGCCAGCAGTTTAAGTCTAGCGGGGGGAGATGAGCAGTTCTTC.

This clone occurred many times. The CDR3 DNA reads TGTGCCAGCTCACCCGGGACATCTGGCTACACCTTC. It yields the protein CASSPGTSGYTF. The chain uses TRBV18 and TRBJ1-2, with D perhaps TRBD1 (6 bases). V gave up 3 bases and J gave up 7 bases, with 9 bases separating them. This CDR3 spans 12 amino acids. The germline CDR1 and CDR2 sequences are KGHSH and LQKENI.

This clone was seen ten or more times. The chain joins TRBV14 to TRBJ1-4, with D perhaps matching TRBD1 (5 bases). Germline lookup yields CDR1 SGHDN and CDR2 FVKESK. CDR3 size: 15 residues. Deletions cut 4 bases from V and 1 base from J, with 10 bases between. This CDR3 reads CASSRTGGTNEKLFF. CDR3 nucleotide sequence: TGTGCCAGCAGCCGAACTGGGGGAACTAATGAAAAACTGTTTTTT.

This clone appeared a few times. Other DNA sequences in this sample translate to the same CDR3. In nucleotides, the CDR3 is TGTGCCACTTCTGGACGTGAGACTAATTCACCCCTCCACTTT. The encoded protein is CATSGRETNSPLHF. This chain links TRBV28 with TRBJ1-6; D not resolved. Germline V gives CDR1 MDHEN, CDR2 SYDVKM. The CDR3 spans 14 residues. Trimming removed 10 bases from V and 6 bases from J, with 16 bases in between.

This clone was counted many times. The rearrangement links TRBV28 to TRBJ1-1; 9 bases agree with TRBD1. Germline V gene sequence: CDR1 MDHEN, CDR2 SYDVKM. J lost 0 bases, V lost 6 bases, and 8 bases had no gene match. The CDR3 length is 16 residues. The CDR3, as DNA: TGTGCCAGCAGCCGTCCCGGGACAGGGATGAACACTGAAGCTTTCTTT. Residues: CASSRPGTGMNTEAFF. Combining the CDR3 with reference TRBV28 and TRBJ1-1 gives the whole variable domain DVKVTQSSRYLVKRTGEKVFLECVQDMDHENMFWYRQDPGLGLRLIYFSYDVKMKEKGDIPEGYSVSREKKERFSLILESASTNQTSMYLCASSRPGTGMNTEAFFGQGTRLTVV.

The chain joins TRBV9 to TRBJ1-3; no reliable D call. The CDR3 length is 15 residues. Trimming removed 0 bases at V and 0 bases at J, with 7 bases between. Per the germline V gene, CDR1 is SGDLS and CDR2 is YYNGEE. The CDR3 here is CASSVERSSGNTIYF. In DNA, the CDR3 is TGTGCCAGCAGCGTAGAAAGGAGCTCTGGAAACACCATATATTTT.

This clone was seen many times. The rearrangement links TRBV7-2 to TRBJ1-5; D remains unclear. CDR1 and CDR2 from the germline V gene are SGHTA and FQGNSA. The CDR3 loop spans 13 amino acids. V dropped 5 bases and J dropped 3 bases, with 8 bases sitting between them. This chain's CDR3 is CASSQTLNQPQHF. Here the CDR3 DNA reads TGTGCCAGCAGCCAGACACTCAATCAGCCCCAGCATTTT.

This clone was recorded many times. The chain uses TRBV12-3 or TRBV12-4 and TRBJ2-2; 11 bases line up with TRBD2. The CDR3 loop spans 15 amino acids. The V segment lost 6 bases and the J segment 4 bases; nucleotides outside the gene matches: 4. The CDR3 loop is CASRVSGGATGELFF. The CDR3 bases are TGTGCCAGCAGGGTTAGCGGGGGGGCCACCGGGGAGCTGTTTTTT.

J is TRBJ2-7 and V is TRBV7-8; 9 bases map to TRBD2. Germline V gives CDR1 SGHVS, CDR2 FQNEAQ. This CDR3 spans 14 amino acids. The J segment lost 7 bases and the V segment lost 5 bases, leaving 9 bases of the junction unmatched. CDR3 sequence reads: CASSTDRRGGEQYF. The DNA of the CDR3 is TGTGCCAGCAGCACGGACAGGCGGGGGGGGGAGCAGTACTTC. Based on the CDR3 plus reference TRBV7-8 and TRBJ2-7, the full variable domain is GAGVSQSPRYKVAKRGQDVALRCDPISGHVSLFWYQQALGQGPEFLTYFQNEAQLDKSGLPSDRFFAERPEGSVSTLKIQRTQQEDSAVYLCASSTDRRGGEQYFGPGTRLTVT.

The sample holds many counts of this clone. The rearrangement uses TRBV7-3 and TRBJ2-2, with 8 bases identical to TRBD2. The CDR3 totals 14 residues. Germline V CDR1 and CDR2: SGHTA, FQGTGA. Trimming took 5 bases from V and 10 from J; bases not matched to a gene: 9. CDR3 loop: CASSPGTSPLELFF. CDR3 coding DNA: TGTGCCAGCAGCCCGGGGACTAGTCCGCTGGAGCTGTTTTTT.

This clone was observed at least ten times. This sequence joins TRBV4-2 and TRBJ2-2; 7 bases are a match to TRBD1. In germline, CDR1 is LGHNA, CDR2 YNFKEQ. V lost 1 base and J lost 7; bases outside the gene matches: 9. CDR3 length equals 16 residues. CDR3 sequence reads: CASSQVRGLGDGELFF. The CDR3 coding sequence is TGTGCCAGCAGCCAAGTTAGGGGGCTGGGGGACGGGGAGCTGTTTTTT.